This T cell receptor beta chain was documented in a study of T cell responses to AZD1222 COVID-19 vaccine. Clones were read by immunoSEQ multiplex PCR, and TCRdb kept only the in-frame ones, dropping some. The sample includes some 84,000 clones, approximately 88% seen only once; the top ten take around a tenth. Broader study findings: Repertoire sampling was restricted to post-peak T cell response timepoints.

Remarks on this clone: The antigen is not known.

This receptor was obtained from an adult who received the AZD1222 COVID-19 vaccine. The specimen was peripheral blood, collected 28 days after the second AZD1222 dose.

DNA of the CDR3: TGTGCCAGCAGCGTACCTGGGGGGCTCGGTTCACCCCTCCACTTT. It is translated as CASSVPGGLGSPLHF. This chain connects TRBV9 to TRBJ1-6; weak D call: TRBD1 (6 bases). Germline CDR1 SGDLS, CDR2 YYNGEE. This CDR3 has 15 amino acids. V was cut by 1 base and J by 9 bases, with 14 bases left in between.